This T cell receptor (beta chain) was sequenced for a study of cytomegalovirus exposure and HLA in healthy donors. Background on the study: Researchers found that about 84% of over 350 genotyped donors fell within the Caucasian-associated ancestry cluster. General study points: The authors considered a cluster of highly shared sequence variants likely to be a sequencing artifact. TCR beta chain V- and J-gene trimming was linked, in a later analysis, to a missense variant in DCLRE1C.

On this clone itself: Antigen: not known.

V lost 4 bases and J lost 7; bases outside the gene matches: 4. This CDR3 spans 15 amino acids. Per the germline V gene, CDR1 is SGHVS and CDR2 is FQNEAQ. PCR employed 60 Vbeta and 13 Jbeta primers. The table came from immunoSEQ multiplex PCR; TCRdb's copy has only in-frame clones and leaves some out. The sample carries fewer than 200,000 clones, approximately 70% recorded once. The sequence was collected from a human donor in good health. V gene TRBV7-8 combines with J gene TRBJ2-1; TRBD2 agrees at 13 bases. The sequencing input was PBMCs. The CDR3 here is CASSSGLAGVNEQFF. The CDR3 nucleotides read TGTGCCAGCAGCTCAGGACTAGCGGGGGTTAATGAGCAGTTCTTC.